A single sample is the source of the 14 T cell receptor beta chains below, sequenced in a study of CD8 T cells in cerebrospinal fluid in Alzheimer's disease. TCRdb reprocessed the 10x single-cell sequencing reads; each CDR3 protein has one entry and no DNA is given. This sample's table has about 1,100 distinct CDR3 sequences. The sequencing input was cerebrospinal fluid. The source of these receptors is a human donor with Parkinson's disease.

This clonotype registers medium-sized (0.01 to 0.1%) by frequency. J is TRBJ1-3 and V is TRBV11-2; absent DNA, TCRdb's TRBD1 call cannot be checked. This CDR3 is 17 amino acids long. The germline V gene has CDR1 SGHAT and CDR2 FQNNGV. Here the CDR3 reads CASSLQMTAYSGNTIYF.

Frequency places this clonotype as medium-sized (0.01 to 0.1%). The rearrangement joins TRBV12-3 or TRBV12-4 to TRBJ2-7. This CDR3 has 11 amino acids. The CDR3 loop reads CASTRGYEQYF.

This clonotype is labeled medium-sized (0.01 to 0.1%) based on frequency. This sequence joins TRBV14 and TRBJ2-7; TCRdb calls TRBD2, which cannot be checked without DNA. Germline V lookup: CDR1 SGHDN, CDR2 FVKESK. The CDR3 covers 18 residues. This CDR3 is CASSPGLAGALCTYEQYF.

This clonotype is medium-sized by frequency. V and J are TRBV27 and TRBJ2-1. The CDR3 sequence is 13 residues long. Germline V gives CDR1 MNHEY, CDR2 SMNVEV (reference sequence). CDR3 sequence reads: CASSIGPYNEQFF.

This clonotype ranks as large in terms of frequency. The chain combines TRBV10-2 with TRBJ2-7; absent DNA, TCRdb's TRBD2 call cannot be checked. CDR1 and CDR2 from the germline V gene are WSHSY and SAAADI. CDR3 length equals 15 residues. The CDR3 loop reads CASSEGRELSNEQYF.

The rearrangement links TRBV19 to TRBJ1-1; TCRdb calls TRBD1, which cannot be checked without DNA. The germline V gene encodes CDR1 LNHDA and CDR2 SQIVND (reference sequence). The CDR3 has 16 amino acids. CDR3 amino acids: CASSRTGSSMNTEAFF.

According to its frequency, this clonotype is medium-sized. The chain links TRBV3-1 to TRBJ1-1; the TCRdb D gene call, TRBD1, has no DNA to confirm it. CDR1 and CDR2 from the germline V gene are LGHDT and YNNKEL (reference sequence). There are 15 residues in the CDR3. This CDR3 reads CASSQEWFGSPEAFF.

The J gene is TRBJ2-3, the V gene TRBV12-1; TCRdb's D gene call, TRBD1, goes unchecked for lack of DNA. TRBV12-1 counts as a pseudogene. CDR3 length equals 15 residues. CDR3: CASNRGGQGTDTQYF.

This clonotype registers medium-sized (0.01 to 0.1%) by frequency. The chain carries TRBV18 and TRBJ2-3; lacking DNA, the TRBD2 call made by TCRdb goes unchecked. Per the germline V gene, CDR1 is KGHSH and CDR2 is LQKENI. The CDR3 extends over 16 amino acids. CDR3 sequence: CASSPSTAAGSDTQYF.

By frequency, this clonotype is medium-sized (0.01 to 0.1%). This sequence joins TRBV28 and TRBJ1-1. The CDR3 runs to 12 residues. The germline V gene has CDR1 MDHEN and CDR2 SYDVKM. This CDR3 reads CASSYYNTEAFF.

This clonotype is identified as hyperexpanded from frequency. This chain uses TRBV19 with TRBJ1-5; TCRdb gives TRBD1 as the D gene, but with no DNA this cannot be confirmed. The length of the CDR3 is 15 residues. CDR1 and CDR2 from the germline V gene are LNHDA and SQIVND (reference sequence). CDR3 loop: CASSAGTHSNQPQHF.

Considering frequency, this clonotype is medium-sized. V and J are TRBV7-2 and TRBJ2-5. Germline CDR1 SGHTA, CDR2 FQGNSA. This CDR3 has 13 amino acids. The CDR3 sequence is CASSTILRETQYF.

The V and J genes are TRBV30 and TRBJ1-1; no DNA is available, so the TRBD1 call from TCRdb remains unchecked. CDR1 is GTSNPN and CDR2 is SVGIG in the germline V gene (reference sequence). The CDR3 is 15 residues long. CDR3 in amino acids: CAWSPLRVGNTEAFF.

This clonotype is medium-sized by frequency. The gene calls are TRBV7-2 and TRBJ2-1; TCRdb calls TRBD1, which cannot be checked without DNA. The CDR3 consists of 14 residues. The germline CDR1 and CDR2 sequences are SGHTA and FQGNSA. CDR3 region: CASSLGLTGDWQFF.